These 15 T cell receptor beta chains were sequenced from one sample in a study of T cells in tuberculosis. Here immunoSEQ multiplex PCR was the method, and the copy in TCRdb shows in-frame clones only, minus some. This repertoire shows just under 45,000 clones, approximately 94% found once; its top ten account for under 2%. The sample consisted of PBMCs. All receptors derive from a donor between 5 and 29 years old with latent tuberculosis or without tuberculosis infection. Some clones in this sample may be carry-over from other donors' samples.

The chain joins TRBV7-8 to TRBJ2-3; perhaps TRBD1 as D (6 bases). Germline V gene lookup returns CDR1 SGHVS and CDR2 FQNEAQ. CDR3 length: 17 amino acids. The V gene lost 5 bases and the J gene lost 4 bases, with 22 bases spanning the gap. The DNA for the CDR3 is TGTGCCAGCAGCCTGCGGACAGTCTCACACTGGCCAGATACGCAGTATTTT. Protein: CASSLRTVSHWPDTQYF.

The J gene is TRBJ2-4, the V gene TRBV19; no definite D call. The germline V gene has CDR1 LNHDA and CDR2 SQIVND (reference sequence). There are 13 residues in the CDR3. V lost 3 bases to trimming and J lost 7 bases, with 10 bases between them. DNA of the CDR3: TGTGCCAGTAGTATCGTTGGAGCGAACATTCAGTACTTC. Amino acid sequence: CASSIVGANIQYF.

This clone turned up a few times. The chain joins TRBV4-3 to TRBJ1-2; 7 bases are shared with TRBD1. The junction had 6 bases not matched to a gene; V was cut back by 4 bases and J by 1 base. This CDR3 spans 15 amino acids. Germline V gene data show CDR1 as LGHNA and CDR2 as YSLEER. The CDR3 DNA reads TGCGCCAGCAGCCGGGACAGAAGATATAACTATGGCTACACCTTC. It translates to CASSRDRRYNYGYTF.

This chain uses TRBV4-3 with TRBJ1-4; 7 bases agree with TRBD1. The CDR3 runs 15 residues. Germline loops: CDR1 LGHNA, CDR2 YSLEER. With V trimmed by 1 base and J by 8 bases, 7 bases remained unmatched. The CDR3 nucleotides are TGCGCCAGCAGCCAAGGAGTCACAGGGGCCGAAAAACTGTTTTTT. Translation: CASSQGVTGAEKLFF.

This clone was picked up one time. The same CDR3 can be traced to other DNA sequences in this sample. The chain couples TRBV5-1 to TRBJ2-2; D is ambiguous. Germline V gene sequence: CDR1 SGHRS, CDR2 YFSETQ. There are 14 residues in the CDR3. V shed 0 bases and J shed 1 base, with 4 bases lying between them. CDR3 in amino acids: CASSLGGNTGELFF. CDR3 DNA sequence: TGCGCCAGCAGCTTGGGAGGGAACACCGGGGAGCTGTTTTTT.

This chain connects TRBV18 to TRBJ1-4, with 8 bases identical to TRBD1. This CDR3 has 18 amino acids. The germline CDR1 and CDR2 sequences are KGHSH and LQKENI. Trimming cost V 2 bases and J 2 bases; bases outside gene matches: 10. The CDR3 protein is CASSPIPTGGGTNEKLFF. CDR3 coding DNA: TGTGCCAGCTCACCAATTCCCACAGGGGGAGGCACTAATGAAAAACTGTTTTTT.

The chain joins TRBV4-2 to TRBJ2-3, with TRBD2 matching over 13 bases. CDR1 LGHNA and CDR2 YNFKEQ come from the germline V gene. This CDR3 comprises 18 residues. The junction had 4 bases not matched to a gene; V was cut back by 1 base and J by 0 bases. As DNA, the CDR3 is TGTGCCAGCAGCCAAGGGACTAGCGGGAGTCGAAGCACAGATACGCAGTATTTT. This gives the protein CASSQGTSGSRSTDTQYF.

V gene TRBV15 combines with J gene TRBJ2-2; no clear D. V was clipped by 0 bases and J by 5 bases, with 13 bases between them. The CDR3 runs to 16 residues. The germline CDR1 and CDR2 sequences are LNHNV and YYDKDF (reference sequence). CDR3 protein: CATSRDPNPATGELFF. In DNA, the CDR3 is TGTGCCACCAGCAGAGATCCCAACCCAGCGACCGGGGAGCTGTTTTTT.

The rearrangement links TRBV4-1 to TRBJ2-1; 16 bases are a match to TRBD2. Losses at the gene ends were 3 bases for V and 4 bases for J; bases not matched to a gene: 6. The CDR3 runs to 18 residues. The germline V gene has CDR1 MGHRA and CDR2 YSYEKL. The CDR3 region is CASSQGLAGGPVYNEQFF. The CDR3 bases are TGCGCCAGCAGCCAGGGACTAGCGGGAGGGCCGGTTTACAATGAGCAGTTCTTC.

V is TRBV5-4 and J is TRBJ2-7; the match to TRBD1 covers 9 bases. After removal of 2 bases from V and 0 bases from J, the junction contained 3 bases not matched to a gene. Germline CDR1 is SGHNT and CDR2 is YYREEE (reference sequence). CDR3 length: 15 amino acids. The CDR3 coding sequence is TGTGCCAGCAGCTTTGACAGGGGGGACTCCTACGAGCAGTACTTC. Amino acids: CASSFDRGDSYEQYF.

V is TRBV4-1 and J is TRBJ2-2, with D possibly TRBD2 on 6 matching bases. Germline CDR1 and CDR2: MGHRA and YSYEKL. Deletions cut 3 bases from V and 4 bases from J, with 15 bases between. This CDR3 has 16 amino acids. CDR3 in amino acids: CASSQLPLASTGELFF. The DNA for the CDR3 is TGCGCCAGCAGCCAGTTGCCCCTAGCGAGCACCGGGGAGCTGTTTTTT.

The chain is built from TRBV19 and TRBJ2-2; no firm D call. This CDR3 region has 13 residues. Per germline, CDR1 LNHDA and CDR2 SQIVND (reference sequence). The V end lost 5 bases, the J end lost 1 base, and 5 bases lay between the germline ends. Here the CDR3 reads CASSPLNTGELFF. CDR3 in DNA: TGTGCCAGTAGTCCATTGAACACCGGGGAGCTGTTTTTT. Full variable domain (rest looked up from reference TRBV19 and TRBJ2-2): DGGITQSPKYLFRKEGQNVTLSCEQNLNHDAMYWYRQDPGQGLRLIYYSQIVNDFQKGDIAEGYSVSREKKESFPLTVTSAQKNPTAFYLCASSPLNTGELFFGEGSRLTVL.

This chain connects TRBV4-1 to TRBJ2-7, with a weak D call TRBD2 (6 bases). The CDR3 has 15 amino acids. V lost 0 bases and J lost 7, with 16 bases in between. Germline loops: CDR1 MGHRA, CDR2 YSYEKL. CDR3 protein: CASSQDRGEVWEQYF. In DNA, the CDR3 is TGCGCCAGCAGCCAAGATCGTGGGGAGGTCTGGGAGCAGTACTTC.

This clone was counted once. The gene calls are TRBV7-6 and TRBJ1-3; tentatively, D is TRBD1 (6 bases). The CDR3 covers 17 residues. Germline V gene lookup returns CDR1 SGHVS and CDR2 FNYEAQ. Trimming removed 3 bases from V and 0 bases from J, with 15 bases in between. The chain's CDR3 is CASSLQGWISSGNTIYF. CDR3 sequence (DNA): TGTGCCAGCAGCTTGCAGGGGTGGATTAGCTCTGGAAACACCATATATTTT.

This rearrangement joins TRBV5-6 to TRBJ2-1; tentatively, D is TRBD2 (6 bases). This CDR3 contains 15 residues. Trimming took 3 bases from V and 7 from J, leaving 17 bases between them. Germline CDR1 and CDR2: SGHDT and YYEEEE. The CDR3 DNA follows: TGTGCCAGCAGCTACGCCCGGGAGAATTTAAATGAGCAGTTCTTC. It translates to CASSYARENLNEQFF.